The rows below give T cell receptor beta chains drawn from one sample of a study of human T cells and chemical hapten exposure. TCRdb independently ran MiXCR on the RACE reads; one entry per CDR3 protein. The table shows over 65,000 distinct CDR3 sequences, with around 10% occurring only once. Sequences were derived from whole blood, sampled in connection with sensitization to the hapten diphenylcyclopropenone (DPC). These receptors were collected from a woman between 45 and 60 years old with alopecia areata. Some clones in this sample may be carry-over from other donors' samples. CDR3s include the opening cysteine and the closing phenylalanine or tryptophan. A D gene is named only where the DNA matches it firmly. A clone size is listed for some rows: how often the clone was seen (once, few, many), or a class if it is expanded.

CASSWDGATEAFF | TGTGCCAGCAGTTGGGACGGGGCCACTGAAGCTTTCTTT | TRBJ1-1 | TRBV2 | NA | many
CVSSPLGAEQFF | TGTGTCAGCTCACCACTTGGAGCTGAGCAGTTCTTC | TRBJ2-1 | TRBV18 | NA | NA
CATRPHAGAGYNEQFF | TGTGCCACCCGTCCTCACGCGGGAGCGGGCTACAATGAGCAGTTCTTC | TRBJ2-1 | TRBV15 | TRBD2 | few
CSVETMGRDYGYTF | TGCAGCGTTGAGACCATGGGGCGGGACTATGGCTACACCTTC | TRBJ1-2 | TRBV29-1 | NA | many
CATSDARRGEGEAFF | TGTGCCACCAGTGATGCGCGTCGGGGGGAGGGTGAAGCTTTCTTT | TRBJ1-1 | TRBV24-1 | NA | NA
CASSAAGGLDTQYF | TGTGCCAGCAGTGCTGCGGGGGGGTTGGATACGCAGTATTTT | TRBJ2-3 | TRBV6-1 | TRBD2 | NA
CASSYGPTYEQYF | TGTGCCAGCAGTTATGGGCCGACCTACGAGCAGTACTTC | TRBJ2-7 | TRBV12-3/TRBV12-4 | NA | many
CASNVQGTMNTEAFF | TGTGCCAGCAATGTACAGGGAACCATGAACACTGAAGCTTTCTTT | TRBJ1-1 | TRBV6-1 | NA | NA
CASSPGPNSYNEQFF | TGTGCCAGCTCACCAGGGCCGAACTCCTACAATGAGCAGTTCTTC | TRBJ2-1 | TRBV18 | NA | many
CASSVIGIGDEQYF | TGTGCCAGCAGCGTTATCGGGATTGGCGACGAGCAGTACTTC | TRBJ2-7 | TRBV6-6 | NA | few
CSTMTGRDEKLFF | TGCAGTACTATGACAGGGAGGGACGAAAAACTGTTTTTT | TRBJ1-4 | TRBV20-1 | TRBD1 | few
CASSSGLAGSNEQFF | TGTGCCAGCAGCTCGGGACTAGCGGGAAGTAATGAGCAGTTCTTC | TRBJ2-1 | TRBV7-6 | TRBD2 | many
CASSQRETQYF | TGTGCCAGCAGCCAAAGAGAGACCCAGTACTTC | TRBJ2-5 | TRBV3-1 | NA | NA
CASSLDVPGQGDTF | TGTGCCAGCAGCCTAGATGTGCCGGGACAGGGTGACACCTTC | TRBJ1-2 | TRBV7-8 | TRBD1 | many
CASSLVRIAEGSDTQYF | TGCGCCAGCAGCTTGGTGAGGATAGCGGAAGGATCAGATACGCAGTATTTT | TRBJ2-3 | TRBV5-1 | NA | many
CASSQGRGRSYNEQFF | TGCGCCAGCAGCCAGGGGAGGGGGCGCTCCTACAATGAGCAGTTCTTC | TRBJ2-1 | TRBV4-1 | NA | many
CASSSARQETQYF | TGTGCCAGTAGCTCGGCCAGGCAAGAGACCCAGTACTTC | TRBJ2-5 | TRBV19 | NA | many
CASSLAPLNEQFF | TGTGCCAGCAGCTTAGCCCCTTTAAATGAGCAGTTCTTC | TRBJ2-1 | TRBV7-6 | NA | many
CASSQGSGETQYF | TGTGCCAGCAGCCAGGGTTCTGGGGAGACCCAGTACTTC | TRBJ2-5 | TRBV6-6 | NA | few
CASSLQRYGYTF | TGTGCCAGCAGTTTACAAAGATATGGCTACACCTTC | TRBJ1-2 | TRBV28 | NA | NA
CASSPSRSETQYF | TGTGCCAGCAGCCCCTCTCGTTCGGAGACCCAGTACTTC | TRBJ2-5 | TRBV7-2 | NA | many
CASYHRDTGELFF | TGTGCCAGCTACCACAGGGATACCGGGGAGCTGTTTTTT | TRBJ2-2 | TRBV28 | NA | many
CASSPGQSAYNEQFF | TGTGCCAGCAGCCCTGGACAGAGCGCCTACAATGAGCAGTTCTTC | TRBJ2-1 | TRBV14 | NA | many
CASSRPTSGGEQYF | TGTGCCAGCAGCAGACCGACTAGCGGGGGTGAGCAGTACTTC | TRBJ2-7 | TRBV3-1 | TRBD2 | NA
CASSQVGGQGNTEAFF | TGTGCCAGCAGCCAAGTTGGAGGACAGGGGAACACTGAAGCTTTCTTT | TRBJ1-1 | TRBV4-2 | TRBD1 | NA
CASSLGDTNEKLFF | TGTGCCAGCAGCTTAGGGGACACTAATGAAAAACTGTTTTTT | TRBJ1-4 | TRBV7-2 | NA | NA
CASSYPSADTQYF | TGTGCCAGCAGCTATCCGTCGGCAGATACGCAGTATTTT | TRBJ2-3 | TRBV6-2/TRBV6-3 | NA | once
CASSYYSEVETQYF | TGTGCCAGCAGTTACTACTCGGAGGTGGAGACCCAGTACTTC | TRBJ2-5 | TRBV6-5 | NA | few
CASSPGTPLETQYF | TGTGCCAGCTCACCCGGGACACCGCTTGAGACCCAGTACTTC | TRBJ2-5 | TRBV18 | NA | NA
CSAGSGDGSYTF | TGCAGCGCCGGAAGCGGCGACGGTAGCTACACCTTC | TRBJ1-2 | TRBV29-1 | NA | many
CASSLHGSGANVLTF | TGTGCCAGCAGCTTACACGGTTCTGGGGCCAACGTCCTGACTTTC | TRBJ2-6 | TRBV5-8 | NA | many
CSSGTSGGSSYNEQFF | TGCAGCTCCGGGACTAGCGGGGGGAGCTCCTACAATGAGCAGTTCTTC | TRBJ2-1 | TRBV20-1 | TRBD2 | many
CASSRREPHPSTDTQYF | TGTGCCAGCAGCCGGCGGGAACCGCATCCTAGCACAGATACGCAGTATTTT | TRBJ2-3 | TRBV4-2 | NA | few
CASSPERGPYEQYF | TGTGCCAGCTCACCGGAGCGGGGCCCCTACGAGCAGTACTTC | TRBJ2-7 | TRBV18 | TRBD2 | many
CASSLDPSYNEQFF | TGCGCCAGCAGCTTGGACCCCTCCTACAATGAACAGTTCTTC | TRBJ2-1 | TRBV5-1 | NA | few
CASREGHVTYSNQPQHF | TGTGCCAGTAGAGAGGGGCACGTTACTTATAGCAATCAGCCCCAGCATTTT | TRBJ1-5 | TRBV19 | NA | many
CASSAEYYSNQPQHF | TGCGCCAGCAGCGCCGAGTACTATAGCAATCAGCCCCAGCATTTT | TRBJ1-5 | TRBV4-3 | NA | many
CASRRQGYSSPLHF | TGTGCCAGCAGGCGACAGGGGTATTCCTCACCCCTCCACTTT | TRBJ1-6 | TRBV6-5 | TRBD1 | many
CASRDSKRPLGTQYF | TGTGCCAGCAGAGATAGTAAGCGACCCCTCGGTACGCAGTATTTT | TRBJ2-3 | TRBV28 | NA | few
CASSLSGQAISPLHF | TGTGCCAGCAGCTTGTCGGGACAGGCGATTTCACCCCTCCACTTT | TRBJ1-6 | TRBV5-4 | TRBD1 | few
CASSPWGVGGYTF | TGTGCCAGCAGCCCATGGGGTGTCGGAGGCTACACCTTC | TRBJ1-2 | TRBV14 | NA | few
CASSPGQGGISQYF | TGTGCCAGCAGCCCTGGACAGGGGGGAATCTCGCAGTATTTT | TRBJ2-3 | TRBV11-2 | TRBD1 | few
CSALGLAGGEQFF | TGCAGTGCCCTGGGACTAGCGGGAGGTGAGCAGTTCTTC | TRBJ2-1 | TRBV20-1 | TRBD2 | NA
CASSQGDEQFF | TGCGCCAGCAGCCAAGGAGATGAGCAGTTCTTC | TRBJ2-1 | TRBV4-1 | NA | many
CASSRPGTGYEQFF | TGTGCCAGCAGCCGTCCCGGGACAGGCTACGAGCAGTTCTTC | TRBJ2-1 | TRBV11-2 | TRBD1 | many
CASSDPGRPTYEQYF | TGTGCCAGCAGTGATCCGGGACGGCCAACCTACGAGCAGTACTTC | TRBJ2-7 | TRBV28 | NA | once
CASSKMGPGPQYF | TGTGCCAGCAGCAAAATGGGGCCGGGACCCCAGTACTTC | TRBJ2-7 | TRBV7-2 | NA | few
CASTPTGSSYEQYF | TGTGCCAGCACCCCGACAGGGAGCTCCTACGAGCAGTACTTC | TRBJ2-7 | TRBV3-1 | TRBD1 | few
CASSLLTEGGDTQYF | TGTGCCAGCAGCTTATTGACGGAGGGGGGAGATACGCAGTATTTT | TRBJ2-3 | TRBV13 | NA | NA
CASSYGSRLETQYF | TGTGCCAGCAGTTACGGTTCGCGTCTAGAGACCCAGTACTTC | TRBJ2-5 | TRBV6-5 | NA | many
CASSTGTGADTQYF | TGTGCCAGCAGCACCGGGACAGGGGCAGATACGCAGTATTTT | TRBJ2-3 | TRBV28 | TRBD1 | NA
CASSYGEGRLNTEAFF | TGTGCCAGCAGTTACGGAGAGGGACGGCTGAACACTGAAGCTTTCTTT | TRBJ1-1 | TRBV6-5 | NA | few
CASSFSGTIVQSQYF | TGTGCCAGCAGCTTCTCCGGGACTATCGTTCAGTCCCAGTACTTC | TRBJ2-5 | TRBV7-2 | TRBD2 | many
CSVTPSDRDTEAFF | TGCAGCGTGACCCCATCAGACAGGGACACTGAAGCTTTCTTT | TRBJ1-1 | TRBV29-1 | TRBD1 | many
CSVVWRAARDYGYTF | TGCAGCGTTGTATGGCGAGCAGCCCGCGACTATGGCTACACCTTC | TRBJ1-2 | TRBV29-1 | NA | many
CASSLGAYVKNIQYF | TGTGCCAGCAGTTTAGGAGCGTATGTCAAAAACATTCAGTACTTC | TRBJ2-4 | TRBV12-3/TRBV12-4 | NA | NA
CASSLLAETQYF | TGCGCCAGCAGCTTACTTGCCGAGACCCAGTACTTC | TRBJ2-5 | TRBV5-1 | NA | NA